Following are 25 T cell receptor beta chains from one sample sequenced in a study of blood T cell repertoires in COVID-19. Only in-frame clones appear in the TCRdb table, and some are missing; sequencing was by immunoSEQ multiplex PCR. The data hold about 73,000 clones, with about 80% observed a single time. The sample comprised peripheral blood. All receptors derive from a human donor in a cohort sampled during active COVID-19.

The chain combines TRBV3-1 (or the pseudogene TRBV3-2) with TRBJ2-7; no clear D. The germline gives CDR1 LGHDT, CDR2 YNNKEL (reference sequence). The CDR3 loop spans 13 amino acids. The V and J ends lost 3 bases and 0 bases respectively, with 6 bases between them. The CDR3 here is CASSQADSYEQYF. CDR3 sequence (DNA): TGTGCCAGCAGCCAGGCAGACTCCTACGAGCAGTACTTC.

The V call is TRBV5-8, the J call TRBJ2-2; D remains ambiguous. CDR3 length: 15 residues. The ends were cut back, 4 bases at V and 3 bases at J, with 13 bases in the middle. Per germline, CDR1 SGHTS and CDR2 YDEGEE. The CDR3 spells CASSETEWYTGELFF. CDR3 bases: TGTGCCAGCAGCGAAACAGAGTGGTACACCGGGGAGCTGTTTTTT.

The V gene is TRBV6-5, the J gene TRBJ1-5, with TRBD1 matching over 10 bases. This CDR3 has 14 residues. J lost 5 bases, V lost 5 bases, and 3 bases had no gene match. Germline V gene sequence: CDR1 MNHEY, CDR2 SVGAGI. CDR3 DNA sequence: TGTGCCAGCAGTCCGGACAGGGGGTATCAGCCCCAGCATTTT. It specifies CASSPDRGYQPQHF.

The V call is TRBV2, the J call TRBJ1-5; 8 nucleotides line up with TRBD1. The trim removed 6 bases at V and 10 bases at J, leaving 14 bases unmatched. The CDR3 runs 15 residues. Per germline, CDR1 SNHLY and CDR2 FYNNEI. The CDR3 reads CASRADRGGGEPQHF. The DNA of the CDR3 is TGTGCCAGCAGGGCTGACAGGGGCGGGGGTGAACCCCAGCATTTT. Filled out from reference TRBV2 and TRBJ1-5, the complete variable domain reads EPEVTQTPSHQVTQMGQEVILRCVPISNHLYFYWYRQILGQKVEFLVSFYNNEISEKSEIFDDQFSVERPDGSNFTLKIRSTKLEDSAMYFCASRADRGGGEPQHFGDGTRLSIL.

Concerning this clone itself: The junction does not match germline at one end; this may be a read error. Here the CDR3 DNA reads TGTGCCAGCAGTTTGGACATTAGCGGGAAGTACACAGATACGCAGTATTTT. As protein: CASSLDISGKYTDTQYF. J is TRBJ2-3 and V is TRBV5-4, with 8 positions matching TRBD2. Germline V gives CDR1 SGHNT, CDR2 YYREEE (reference sequence). CDR3 length: 17 amino acids. The full variable domain, its missing parts supplied by reference TRBV5-4 and TRBJ2-3, is ETGVTQSPTHLIKTRGQQVTLRCSSQSGHNTVSWYQQALGQGPQFIFQYYREEENGRGNFPPRFSGLQFPNYSSELNVNALELDDSALYLCASSLDISGKYTDTQYFGPGTRLTVL.

This chain joins TRBV15 and TRBJ1-4, with 9 bases matching TRBD1. Germline CDR1 LNHNV, CDR2 YYDKDF (reference sequence). The CDR3 has 15 amino acids. Trimming removed 3 bases from V and 8 bases from J; junction bases left unmatched: 7. This CDR3 is CATSSRTGAKEKLFF. As DNA, the CDR3 is TGTGCCACCAGCAGCAGGACAGGGGCCAAGGAAAAACTGTTTTTT.

This chain connects TRBV10-3 to TRBJ1-6; 8 bases are a match to TRBD1. Per germline, CDR1 ENHRY and CDR2 SYGVKD. J was trimmed by 6 bases and V by 3 bases; bases with no gene match: 1. The CDR3 has 14 amino acids. Written as DNA, the CDR3 is TGTGCCATCAGTGAAGGGACAGGTAATTCACCCCTCCACTTT. This gives the protein CAISEGTGNSPLHF.

The CDR3 DNA follows: TGTGCCAGCAGCAAGGGCGCTAGCGGGGGCAATGAGCAGTTCTTC. This encodes CASSKGASGGNEQFF. The V and J genes are TRBV7-9 and TRBJ2-1, with TRBD2 matching over 10 bases. Per germline, CDR1 SEHNR and CDR2 FQNEAQ (reference sequence). This CDR3 has 15 residues. Trimming removed 5 bases from V and 6 bases from J; junction bases left unmatched: 7. Combining the CDR3 with reference TRBV7-9 and TRBJ2-1 gives the whole variable domain DTGVSQNPRHKITKRGQNVTFRCDPISEHNRLYWYRQTLGQGPEFLTYFQNEAQLEKSRLLSDRFSAERPKGSFSTLEIQRTEQGDSAMYLCASSKGASGGNEQFFGPGTRLTVL.

J is TRBJ1-2 and V is TRBV10-3, with D unclear. In germline, CDR1 is ENHRY, CDR2 SYGVKD. The CDR3 is 15 residues long. V lost 0 bases and J lost 1, with 9 bases in between. The CDR3 DNA sequence: TGTGCCATCAGTGAGTCTCCCACATATAACTATGGCTACACCTTC. This encodes CAISESPTYNYGYTF.

J is TRBJ2-1 and V is TRBV7-2; 7 bases are a match to TRBD2. Germline V CDR1 and CDR2: SGHTA, FQGNSA. The CDR3 sequence is 13 residues long. V dropped 6 bases and J dropped 5; count of bases not matched to a gene: 4. CDR3 in DNA: TGTGCCAGCAGACAGCGGGGAGACAATGAGCAGTTCTTC. Its protein is CASRQRGDNEQFF.

A remark on this clone: The same CDR3 can be traced to other DNA sequences in this sample. V gene TRBV12-3 or TRBV12-4 combines with J gene TRBJ2-5; TRBD1 aligns across 9 bases. This CDR3 spans 13 amino acids. Germline trimming cut 4 bases from V and 3 bases from J; bases unmatched to any gene: 0. CDR3 residues: CASSWTGEETQYF. CDR3 nucleotide sequence: TGTGCCAGCAGTTGGACAGGGGAAGAGACCCAGTACTTC.

The chain joins TRBV2 to TRBJ1-6; the match to TRBD1 covers 9 bases. Germline V gene data show CDR1 as SNHLY and CDR2 as FYNNEI. This CDR3 comprises 16 residues. V dropped 6 bases and J dropped 10; count of bases not matched to a gene: 13. The CDR3 spells CASRIAPGTGLSPLHF. The CDR3 coding sequence is TGTGCCAGCAGAATTGCCCCCGGGACAGGGCTCTCACCCCTCCACTTT.

The chain joins TRBV12-3 or TRBV12-4 to TRBJ1-2, with D tentatively TRBD1 (6 bases). The CDR3 sequence is 13 residues long. V was cut by 7 bases and J by 5 bases, with 14 bases left in between. CDR3 sequence: CASIRQGRYGYTF. CDR3 sequence (DNA): TGTGCCAGCATAAGGCAGGGGAGATATGGCTACACCTTC.

V gene TRBV28 combines with J gene TRBJ1-6; TRBD1 matches at 10 bases. In germline, CDR1 is MDHEN, CDR2 SYDVKM. The length of the CDR3 is 16 residues. V shed 6 bases and J 6 bases; nucleotides not matched to a gene: 8. This chain's CDR3 is CASRVTGGWGNSPLHF. The CDR3 DNA is TGTGCCAGCAGGGTGACAGGGGGCTGGGGTAATTCACCCCTCCACTTT.

This clone was counted a few times. This CDR3 is CASSQVPRQSIGYTF. The DNA for the CDR3 is TGCGCCAGCAGCCAAGTGCCCAGACAGTCAATTGGCTACACCTTC. The chain employs TRBV4-1 and TRBJ1-2, with D possibly TRBD1 on 5 matching bases. Germline V lookup: CDR1 MGHRA, CDR2 YSYEKL. This CDR3 has 15 residues. Trimming cost V 1 base and J 7 bases, with 16 bases left between them.

The rearrangement uses TRBV5-8 and TRBJ2-5; D is perhaps TRBD1 (5 bases). Trimming removed 1 base at V and 4 bases at J, with 11 bases between. The length of the CDR3 is 14 residues. Germline CDR1 and CDR2: SGHTS and YDEGEE. Here the CDR3 reads CASSLHGRGETQYF. The CDR3, as DNA: TGTGCCAGCAGCTTGCATGGTAGGGGAGAGACCCAGTACTTC.

This clone was counted once. The chain carries TRBV10-3 and TRBJ2-7, with 7 nucleotides matching TRBD1. With V trimmed by 5 bases and J by 5 bases, 3 bases remained unmatched. There are 12 residues in the CDR3. The germline gives CDR1 ENHRY, CDR2 SYGVKD. The DNA of the CDR3 is TGTGCCATCAGTAACAGGGGCCACGAGCAGTACTTC. This sequence encodes CAISNRGHEQYF.

This clone was counted only a few times. This chain links TRBV6-2 or TRBV6-3 with TRBJ1-1; D is possibly TRBD1 (6 bases). The length of the CDR3 is 14 residues. V was shortened by 2 bases and J by 8 bases, with 15 bases between the two germline ends. Germline V lookup: CDR1 MNHEY, CDR2 SVGEGT. The CDR3 DNA is TGTGCCAGCAGTTACGCCGGATCGAGGGGGGAAGCTTTCTTT. Protein sequence: CASSYAGSRGEAFF.

V usage is TRBV12-3 or TRBV12-4 and J usage is TRBJ1-2, with D possibly TRBD1 on 5 matching bases. Between the trimmed V and J ends, which lost 0 bases and 8 bases, there was a span of 10 bases. The CDR3 sequence is 13 residues long. The CDR3 DNA follows: TGTGCCAGCAGTTTAGCAGGGGCGTGGGGCTACACCTTC. This sequence encodes CASSLAGAWGYTF.

The V gene is TRBV7-2, the J gene TRBJ2-7; TRBD2 might be the D (6 bases). Deletions cut 0 bases from V and 4 bases from J, with 7 bases between. CDR1 and CDR2 (germline): SGHTA, FQGNSA. This CDR3 has 13 residues. As DNA, the CDR3 is TGTGCCAGCAGCTTAGCCGGGACTTACGAGCAGTACTTC. Translating it yields CASSLAGTYEQYF.

This clone showed up just a few times. The V and J genes are TRBV10-3 and TRBJ2-5; a weak D match, TRBD2 (5 bases). CDR1 is ENHRY, CDR2 SYGVKD, per germline. The length of the CDR3 is 13 residues. Deletions cut 3 bases from V and 6 bases from J, with 11 bases between. CDR3 loop: CAISDRGRKTQYF. The DNA for the CDR3 is TGTGCCATCAGTGATCGAGGGCGGAAGACCCAGTACTTC.

This clone occurred once. This rearrangement joins TRBV6-4 to TRBJ1-1; D uncertain. Germline values: CDR1 MRHNA, CDR2 SNTAGT. Deletions cut 0 bases from V and 4 bases from J, with 15 bases between. This CDR3 is built from 16 residues. The CDR3 DNA follows: TGTGCCAGCAGTGACTCGACCAGGTCGATACGCACTGAAGCTTTCTTT. Protein: CASSDSTRSIRTEAFF.

This chain links TRBV28 with TRBJ1-6, with TRBD1 as a possible D gene (5 bases). Looked up from germline, CDR1 is MDHEN and CDR2 is SYDVKM. V was trimmed by 5 bases and J by 5 bases, leaving 7 bases between them. This CDR3 has 13 residues. CDR3 region: CASSTGDNSPLHF. DNA for the CDR3: TGTGCCAGCAGTACAGGAGATAATTCACCCCTCCACTTT.

V is TRBV18 and J is TRBJ1-2; D is uncertain. CDR3 length: 12 residues. Germline-derived CDR1 and CDR2 are KGHSH and LQKENI. The V gene lost 6 bases and the J gene lost 5 bases, with 10 bases spanning the gap. CDR3 coding DNA: TGTGCCAGCTCCAACAATATGTATGGCTACACCTTC. It codes for CASSNNMYGYTF.

V gene TRBV10-3 combines with J gene TRBJ1-5; 10 bases are shared with TRBD1. The CDR3 has 18 amino acids. The germline CDR1 and CDR2 sequences are ENHRY and SYGVKD. V gave up 11 bases and J gave up 0 bases; unmatched junction bases: 16. The DNA for the CDR3 is TGTGCCGTGAGTCCGGGACAGGGGAGGGCGTATAGCAATCAGCCCCAGCATTTT. Protein product: CAVSPGQGRAYSNQPQHF.